These 24 T cell receptor beta chains share one sample of origin, sequenced in a study of control samples from healthy donors and cancer patients. TCRdb's table, derived via immunoSEQ multiplex PCR, lists solely in-frame clones and lacks some. Of about 150,000 clones in the sample, over 90% were seen once. The sequencing sample was made of blood. Receptor source: a middle-aged man in good health.

V gene TRBV29-1 combines with J gene TRBJ2-2; D is unresolved. Deletions cut 6 bases from V and 1 base from J, with 12 bases between. Germline CDR1 and CDR2: SQVTM and ANQGSEA. This CDR3 has 14 amino acids. CDR3 sequence: CSVMEWRNTGELFF. CDR3 nucleotides: TGCAGCGTCATGGAATGGCGGAACACCGGGGAGCTGTTTTTT.

The rearrangement uses TRBV3-1 (or the pseudogene TRBV3-2) and TRBJ2-1; 13 bases match TRBD2. Trimming at V came to 1 base and at J to 8 bases, leaving 2 bases not matched to a gene. This CDR3 has 15 amino acids. From germline, CDR1 is LGHDT and CDR2 YNNKEL (reference sequence). The CDR3 loop reads CASSQGTSGSDEQFF. The CDR3 bases are TGTGCCAGCAGCCAAGGGACTAGCGGGAGCGATGAGCAGTTCTTC.

About this clone itself: The junction departs from germline at one end; a sequencing error may be responsible. The chain combines TRBV7-7 with TRBJ2-3; 8 nucleotides agree with TRBD1. The germline gives CDR1 SSHAT, CDR2 FNYEAQ (reference sequence). CDR3 length: 17 amino acids. In DNA form, the CDR3 reads TGTGCTAGCAGCCCCGTTCTCGACGGACAGGGAGGAGATACGCAGTATTTT. As protein: CASSPVLDGQGGDTQYF.

The CDR3 loop is CASKWGANTEAFF. CDR3 in DNA: TGTGCCAGCAAATGGGGGGCGAACACTGAAGCTTTCTTT. V is TRBV14 and J is TRBJ1-1; possible D gene TRBD1, 6 bases. CDR1 and CDR2 (germline): SGHDN, FVKESK. The ends were cut back, 7 bases at V and 1 base at J, with 10 bases in the middle. This CDR3 spans 13 amino acids.

The V gene is TRBV6-5, the J gene TRBJ2-7; D perhaps matches TRBD1 (6 bases). The CDR3 sequence is 12 residues long. V was shortened by 2 bases and J by 9 bases, with 11 bases between the two germline ends. Germline CDR1 and CDR2: MNHEY and SVGAGI. The CDR3 DNA follows: TGTGCCAGCAGTTACGGGCAGGGGTGGCAGTACTTC. Translating gives CASSYGQGWQYF.

The V and J genes are TRBV6-4 and TRBJ1-5; 7 nucleotides line up with TRBD1. V shed 1 base and J 6 bases; nucleotides not matched to a gene: 6. CDR1 is MRHNA and CDR2 is SNTAGT in the germline V gene. The CDR3 contains 15 residues. CDR3 protein: CASSDFTGEAQPQHF. CDR3 DNA sequence: TGTGCCAGCAGTGACTTTACAGGGGAGGCTCAGCCCCAGCATTTT.

The rearrangement uses TRBV7-8 and TRBJ2-1; TRBD2 is a possible D gene (6 bases). CDR1 and CDR2 (germline): SGHVS, FQNEAQ. The CDR3 is 16 residues long. Trimming took 0 bases from V and 4 from J, leaving 13 bases between them. The CDR3 sequence: CASSLARRGKYNEQFF. CDR3 nucleotides: TGTGCCAGCAGCTTAGCCCGGAGGGGAAAGTACAATGAGCAGTTCTTC. Using reference TRBV7-8 and TRBJ2-1 for the parts outside the CDR3, the full variable domain is GAGVSQSPRYKVAKRGQDVALRCDPISGHVSLFWYQQALGQGPEFLTYFQNEAQLDKSGLPSDRFFAERPEGSVSTLKIQRTQQEDSAVYLCASSLARRGKYNEQFFGPGTRLTVL.

The chain couples TRBV27 to TRBJ2-7; TRBD1 matches 8 bases. Trimming removed 3 bases from V and 5 bases from J; junction bases left unmatched: 6. The CDR3 is made up of 14 amino acids. Germline V lookup: CDR1 MNHEY, CDR2 SMNVEV (reference sequence). The CDR3 sequence is CASSFHGQGHEQYF. As DNA, the CDR3 is TGTGCCAGCAGTTTCCACGGACAGGGACACGAGCAGTACTTC.

The chain has TRBV5-1 and TRBJ2-3; 12 bases are a match to TRBD2. J gave up 0 bases and V 4 bases, and 9 bases lay outside the gene matches. Germline CDR1 SGHRS, CDR2 YFSETQ. The CDR3 totals 18 residues. DNA for the CDR3: TGCGCCAGCAGCACTAGCGGGAGGTCCTTGGAAAGCACAGATACGCAGTATTTT. It codes for CASSTSGRSLESTDTQYF.

The chain links TRBV28 to TRBJ1-4, with a possible D match to TRBD1 (5 bases). V lost 4 bases and J 3 bases, leaving 9 bases between the germline ends. The germline CDR1 and CDR2 sequences are MDHEN and SYDVKM. The CDR3 is 14 residues long. The CDR3 is CASSYRTSNEKLFF. Here the CDR3 DNA reads TGTGCCAGCAGTTACAGGACGTCTAATGAAAAACTGTTTTTT.

This clone was found a few times. The CDR3 sequence is CASSLRGGSNEQFF. The CDR3, as DNA: TGTGCCAGCAGCCTCCGAGGCGGGAGTAATGAGCAGTTCTTC. The J gene is TRBJ2-1, the V gene TRBV6-5; 7 nucleotides align to TRBD2. Germline CDR1 MNHEY, CDR2 SVGAGI. The CDR3 runs to 14 residues. J was trimmed by 7 bases and V by 6 bases; bases with no gene match: 9.

This clone was seen a single time. CDR3: CASSEKGLRVGPQRNQPQHF. The CDR3, as DNA: TGTGCCAGCAGTGAAAAGGGCCTCCGGGTAGGCCCACAACGTAATCAGCCCCAGCATTTT. This chain connects TRBV6-1 to TRBJ1-5, with D unresolved. Germline loops: CDR1 MNHNS, CDR2 SASEGT. This CDR3 contains 20 residues. Trimming stripped 2 bases from V and 4 bases from J, with 27 bases between.

V is TRBV30 and J is TRBJ1-6; no reliable D call. Germline loops: CDR1 GTSNPN, CDR2 SVGIG (reference sequence). The CDR3 runs to 14 residues. Trimming removed 3 bases at V and 7 bases at J, with 13 bases between. CDR3 protein: CAWRFTTVNSPLHF. CDR3 nucleotide sequence: TGTGCCTGGAGGTTCACAACGGTCAATTCACCCCTCCACTTT.

V usage is TRBV4-1 and J usage is TRBJ1-2; TRBD1 matches at 11 bases. Germline trimming cut 1 base from V and 6 bases from J; bases unmatched to any gene: 10. Looked up from germline, CDR1 is MGHRA and CDR2 is YSYEKL. The CDR3 is made up of 17 amino acids. This CDR3 is CASSQGAGQGAFHGYTF. The CDR3 DNA is TGCGCCAGCAGCCAAGGTGCTGGACAGGGGGCATTCCATGGCTACACCTTC.

The chain combines TRBV27 with TRBJ2-1; TRBD2 is a possible D gene (5 bases). The V end was cut by 3 bases, the J end by 7 bases, with 19 bases between. The CDR3 extends over 16 amino acids. Germline assignment: CDR1 MNHEY and CDR2 SMNVEV (reference sequence). The CDR3 DNA reads as TGTGCCAGCAGTTTCCCTAGTCGCATGAGGGATAATGAGCAGTTCTTC. Its protein product is CASSFPSRMRDNEQFF.

The genes are TRBV19 and TRBJ1-3, with D unresolved. The CDR3 sequence is 15 residues long. The V gene's germline CDR1 is LNHDA and CDR2 SQIVND (reference sequence). Trimming removed 1 base from V and 0 bases from J, with 7 bases in between. The CDR3, as DNA: TGTGCCAGTAGTATAGGCGGGAGCTCTGGAAACACCATATATTTT. Encoded protein: CASSIGGSSGNTIYF.

The V and J genes are TRBV24-1 and TRBJ2-1; TRBD2 matches at 10 bases. The germline gives CDR1 KGHDR, CDR2 SFDVKD. CDR3 length equals 17 residues. V was pared by 4 bases and J by 0 bases, with 5 bases of the junction left unmatched. The CDR3 region has the DNA TGTGCCACCAGTGACCCTAGCGGGAGAGGCTCCTACAATGAGCAGTTCTTC. Translation gives CATSDPSGRGSYNEQFF.

The V call is TRBV7-9, the J call TRBJ1-2; no clear D gene. Germline loops: CDR1 SEHNR, CDR2 FQNEAQ (reference sequence). The CDR3 is made up of 16 amino acids. Trimming took off 6 bases at V and 2 bases at J, with 19 bases between the two ends. CDR3 amino acids: CASRSVSKSLNYGYTF. In DNA form, the CDR3 reads TGTGCCAGCAGATCCGTCAGCAAGTCCCTCAACTATGGCTACACCTTC. Full variable domain (missing parts from reference TRBV7-9 and TRBJ1-2): DTGVSQNPRHKITKRGQNVTFRCDPISEHNRLYWYRQTLGQGPEFLTYFQNEAQLEKSRLLSDRFSAERPKGSFSTLEIQRTEQGDSAMYLCASRSVSKSLNYGYTFGSGTRLTVV.

This chain connects TRBV11-3 to TRBJ1-1; D call uncertain. This CDR3 comprises 15 residues. From germline, CDR1 is SGHNT and CDR2 YENEEA. The ends were cut back, 3 bases at V and 0 bases at J, with 11 bases in the middle. The CDR3 loop reads CASSFGMGVNTEAFF. The CDR3 DNA follows: TGTGCCAGCAGCTTTGGGATGGGCGTGAACACTGAAGCTTTCTTT. Full variable domain (outside the CDR3, taken from reference TRBV11-3 and TRBJ1-1): EAGVVQSPRYKIIEKKQPVAFWCNPISGHNTLYWYLQNLGQGPELLIRYENEEAVDDSQLPKDRFSAERLKGVDSTLKIQPAELGDSAVYLCASSFGMGVNTEAFFGQGTRLTVV.

Regarding this clone: In the same sample, other DNA sequences code for this CDR3. The CDR3, as DNA: TGTGCCAGCAGTTTACTCCAAGAGACCCAGTACTTC. The encoded protein is CASSLLQETQYF. The chain couples TRBV12-3 or TRBV12-4 to TRBJ2-5; D gene ambiguous. The CDR3 is 12 residues long. V lost 2 bases, J lost 1 base, and 2 bases lay in between.

The chain employs TRBV19 and TRBJ2-1, with a tentative D call TRBD2 (5 bases). Trimming took off 2 bases at V and 7 bases at J, with 12 bases between the two ends. This CDR3 has 14 amino acids. Germline CDR1 LNHDA, CDR2 SQIVND (reference sequence). The CDR3 spells CASSIMASRNEQFF. The CDR3 DNA reads as TGTGCCAGTAGTATAATGGCTAGCCGAAATGAGCAGTTCTTC.

The chain recombines TRBV3-1 (or the pseudogene TRBV3-2) with TRBJ2-2; TRBD2 aligns across 12 bases. From germline, CDR1 is LGHDT and CDR2 YNNKEL (reference sequence). Germline trimming cut 0 bases from V and 2 bases from J; bases unmatched to any gene: 13. The CDR3 spans 21 residues. The CDR3 sequence: CASSQDRASGRALPNTGELFF. CDR3 coding DNA: TGTGCCAGCAGCCAAGATCGGGCTAGCGGGAGGGCCTTGCCTAACACCGGGGAGCTGTTTTTT.

This clone came up once. The chain joins TRBV30 to TRBJ2-3; TRBD1 might be the D (5 bases). The germline V gene has CDR1 GTSNPN and CDR2 SVGIG (reference sequence). The CDR3 length is 14 residues. Trimming stripped 5 bases from V and 6 bases from J, with 18 bases between. The CDR3 spells CAWGTQGSGDTQYF. In DNA, the CDR3 is TGTGCCTGGGGTACTCAGGGATCTGGGGATACGCAGTATTTT.

The V call is TRBV27, the J call TRBJ1-6; no definite D call. The CDR3 runs 16 residues. Germline lookup yields CDR1 MNHEY and CDR2 SMNVEV (reference sequence). Trimming pared 3 bases from V and 0 bases from J, leaving 9 bases between. CDR3 sequence (DNA): TGTGCCAGCAGTTTTATGCAGAGCTCCTATAATTCACCCCTCCACTTT. It codes for CASSFMQSSYNSPLHF.